What follows are 2 T cell receptor beta chains derived from one specimen sequenced in a study of CD4 and CD8 cells across lung adenocarcinoma regions. TCRdb re-called the PCR reads with MiXCR, one entry per CDR3 protein. The sample has around 12,000 distinct CDR3 sequences; under 75% are singletons. The sequenced sample was CD8+ T cells from the margin of a lung tumor. These receptors were obtained from a female donor with lung adenocarcinoma. The CD4 and CD8 labels of this study may be unreliable.

As to this clonotype: The junction departs from germline at one end; a sequencing error may be responsible. The rearrangement uses TRBV7-2 and TRBJ2-3; D unclear. The CDR3 covers 9 residues. Per germline, CDR1 SGHTA and CDR2 FQGNSA. The CDR3 nucleotides read TGTGCCAGCAGCCCTAAAAAGTACTTC. Protein: CASSPKKYF.

The V gene is TRBV4-1, the J gene TRBJ2-3; D could derive from TRBD1 or TRBD2 (5 bases each). Gene TRBJ2-7 matches the end of the DNA better, so the J call may be wrong. Germline CDR1 and CDR2: MGHRA and YSYEKL. This CDR3 has 16 amino acids. CDR3 protein: CASSPSGPRAKDTQYF. The CDR3 bases are TGCGCCAGCAGCCCCTCGGGGCCGAGAGCCAAAGATACGCAGTACTTC.